Listed below are T cell receptor beta chains from one sample, sequenced in a study of blood T cell repertoires in COVID-19. TCRdb's table, derived via immunoSEQ multiplex PCR, lists solely in-frame clones and lacks some. The data show about 480,000 clones, 70% to 90% seen once. The sequenced material came from PBMCs or T cells enriched from blood (not recorded which). The source is a woman under 30 with acute COVID-19. Both conserved end residues are part of each CDR3. A D gene is named only where the DNA matches it firmly. Only part of the rows carry a size: once, few, many, or a class if the clone is expanded.

>TRBV3-1/TRBV3-2|TRBJ2-3|once|TRBD2
TGTGCCAGCAGCCAGAATAGCGGGGTAAGAGATACGCAGTATTTT
CASSQNSGVRDTQYF
>TRBV27|TRBJ2-3|.|TRBD2
TGTGCCAGCAGGTCCGGGACTAGCGGGTTCACAGATACGCAGTATTTT
CASRSGTSGFTDTQYF
>TRBV3-1/TRBV3-2|TRBJ1-1|.|.
TGTGCCAGCAGGCATAACGACAGAGTCCAGGGAGCTTTCTTT
CASRHNDRVQGAFF
>TRBV7-9|TRBJ2-7|.|.
TGTGCCAGCAGCTCACAGGGCTACGGGGAGCAGTACTTC
CASSSQGYGEQYF
>TRBV18|TRBJ2-1|.|.
TGTGCCAGCTCGGATTCGCTGCCTAGGAATGAGCAGTTCTTC
CASSDSLPRNEQFF
>TRBV10-3|TRBJ2-2|.|TRBD1
TGTGCCATCAGTGAGGTGGACAGGGGGAACACCGGGGAGCTGTTTTTT
CAISEVDRGNTGELFF
>TRBV28|TRBJ1-4|.|TRBD1
TGTGCCAGCAGTAGGGGACAGGGTAATGAAAAACTGTTTTTT
CASSRGQGNEKLFF
>TRBV4-3|TRBJ2-1|.|TRBD2
TGCGCCAGCAGCCAAGAAACTAGCGGGAGCATTAATGAGCAGTTCTTC
CASSQETSGSINEQFF
>TRBV3-1/TRBV3-2|TRBJ2-1|.|TRBD2
TGTGCCAGCAGCCAAGATTCACTAGCGGGAGGTGCGTACAATGAGCAGTTCTTC
CASSQDSLAGGAYNEQFF
>TRBV19|TRBJ2-7|.|TRBD1
TGTGCCAGTAGTACAAGACGGACAGGGGGCAACGAGCAGTACTTC
CASSTRRTGGNEQYF
>TRBV7-6|TRBJ2-7|once|.
TGTGCCAGCAGCTTAGAAACAGGGCTAAACTACGAGCAGTACTTC
CASSLETGLNYEQYF
>TRBV2|TRBJ1-1|.|.
TGTGCCAGCAGTGCGTACTTGTACACTGAAGCTTTCTTT
CASSAYLYTEAFF
>TRBV19|TRBJ2-5|.|TRBD1
TGTGCCAGTAGTCTGGGACAGGGGGTAGAGACCCAGTACTTC
CASSLGQGVETQYF
>TRBV5-5|TRBJ1-2|.|.
TGTGCCAGCAGACTAGGCACAGGGAGTTGGGGCTACACCTTC
CASRLGTGSWGYTF
>TRBV28|TRBJ2-7|.|.
TGTGCCAGCAGTTTACGGCGGGATGGTAAGCAGTACTTC
CASSLRRDGKQYF
>TRBV5-6|TRBJ2-7|.|.
TGTGCCAGCAGCAACAAGACTATCGGGCTATCCTACGAGCAGTACTTC
CASSNKTIGLSYEQYF
>TRBV5-4|TRBJ2-1|.|TRBD2
TGTGCCAGCAGCTTAGGTAGCGGGAGGGATTTGAATGAGCAGTTCTTC
CASSLGSGRDLNEQFF
>TRBV19|TRBJ1-1|.|.
TGTGCCAGTAGCATGGGGGGAGGAGCTTTCTTT
CASSMGGGAFF
>TRBV6-6|TRBJ1-2|.|TRBD1
TGTGCCAGCAGTCCGGGACAGGAATATGGCTACACCTTC
CASSPGQEYGYTF
>TRBV19|TRBJ2-7|once|TRBD2
TGTGCCAGTAGTACCCAACTAGCGGGAGATGTCTACGAGCAGTACTTC
CASSTQLAGDVYEQYF
>TRBV2|TRBJ2-1|once|.
TGTGCCAGTGCACTGCGGGTAGTTACCTACAATGAGCAGTTCTTC
CASALRVVTYNEQFF
>TRBV28|TRBJ2-1|.|.
TGTGCCAGCAGTTTACACAAAGCGACCCACAATGAGCAGTTCTTC
CASSLHKATHNEQFF
>TRBV7-9|TRBJ2-7|.|TRBD2
TGTGCCAGCAGCTCACTGACTAGCGGGGGAAACTCCTACGAGCAGTACTTC
CASSSLTSGGNSYEQYF
>TRBV19|TRBJ1-2|once|.
TGTGCCAGTAGTTGGACAGCCAGGGTGGGGTATGGCTACACCTTC
CASSWTARVGYGYTF
>TRBV7-8|TRBJ2-2|.|TRBD2
TGTGCCAGCAGCCCAGGAAGCGGGAGCGGGGAGCTGTTTTTT
CASSPGSGSGELFF
>TRBV19|TRBJ2-7|.|.
TGTGCCAGTAGTATAGTTAAAGACAGCTACGAGCAGTACTTC
CASSIVKDSYEQYF
>TRBV2|TRBJ1-2|.|TRBD1
TGTGCCAGCAACCCAGGGGGGTATGGCTACACCTTC
CASNPGGYGYTF
>TRBV2|TRBJ2-1|once|TRBD1
TGTGCCAGCAGTGACAGGACAGGAGTCAATGAGCAGTTCTTC
CASSDRTGVNEQFF
>TRBV5-1|TRBJ1-1|.|.
TGCGCCAGCAGCTTACAGGGTTACGCTGAAGCTTTCTTT
CASSLQGYAEAFF
>TRBV30|TRBJ1-6|.|TRBD1
TGTGCCTGGAGTGTGCCGGGGACAGCAAGTTCACCCCTCCACTTT
CAWSVPGTASSPLHF
>TRBV18|TRBJ1-1|.|.
TGTGCCAGCTCTCCTGACACGAACACTGAAGCTTTCTTT
CASSPDTNTEAFF
>TRBV29-1|TRBJ1-1|.|.
TGCAGCGCTCACGGACAGATGAACACTGAAGCTTTCTTT
CSAHGQMNTEAFF
>TRBV5-4|TRBJ1-2|.|TRBD1
TGTGCCAGCAGCTTAGGACAGGGGGAATTTGGCTACACCTTC
CASSLGQGEFGYTF
>TRBV28|TRBJ2-7|.|TRBD2
TGTGCCAGCAGGGCTAGCGGGGCAAGCTCCTACGAGCAGTACTTC
CASRASGASSYEQYF
>TRBV15|TRBJ1-4|.|.
TGTGCCACCAGCAGAGACAGGGATAGGGAAAAACTGTTTTTT
CATSRDRDREKLFF
>TRBV19|TRBJ1-2|.|TRBD1
TGTGCCAGTAGTCCACAGGGACAGGGCTACTATGGCTACACCTTC
CASSPQGQGYYGYTF
>TRBV5-6|TRBJ2-7|.|.
TGTGCCAGCAGCGATGAATTAGCGGCCTACGAGCAGTACTTC
CASSDELAAYEQYF
>TRBV4-3|TRBJ2-4|.|.
TGCGCCAGCAGCCCTGGGGAGTCGATAGCCAAAAACATTCAGTACTTC
CASSPGESIAKNIQYF
>TRBV28|TRBJ1-4|.|.
TGTGCCAGCACATCCCCAGGGTATTCAACTAATGAAAAACTGTTTTTT
CASTSPGYSTNEKLFF
>TRBV5-5|TRBJ2-7|.|.
TGTGCCAGCAGCTTTGGTAGGGGCTACTCCCCCACAACCTACGAGCAGTACTTC
CASSFGRGYSPTTYEQYF
>TRBV7-7|TRBJ2-5|.|.
TGTGCCAGCAGCTTAGTATTGGCCAGCCAAGAGACCCAGTACTTC
CASSLVLASQETQYF
>TRBV4-1|TRBJ1-3|.|TRBD1
TGCGCCAGCAGCCACCGAAAAGGGACAGGGCCCCGAGGAAACACCATATATTTT
CASSHRKGTGPRGNTIYF
>TRBV9|TRBJ2-7|.|.
TGTGCCAGCAGCGTAGCGGGGGTAAGAGGTTACGAGCAGTACTTC
CASSVAGVRGYEQYF